What follows are 22 T cell receptor beta chains derived from one specimen sequenced in a study of shared clonotypes between healthy human individuals. The assay was immunoSEQ multiplex PCR, and TCRdb's table has in-frame clones only and misses some. The data show over 2,000,000 clones, roughly 93% seen once. CD45RO-negative cells were positively selected for CCR7, leaving out terminally differentiated effector memory CD45RA+ cells. Sequenced material: naive CD8+ T cells from PBMCs. These receptors were taken from a man aged 18 to 35 in good health. Some clones in this sample may be carry-over from other donors' samples.

The V and J genes are TRBV10-3 and TRBJ2-7; 10 bases are shared with TRBD2. The CDR3 length is 15 residues. Per germline, CDR1 ENHRY and CDR2 SYGVKD. Trimming at V came to 4 bases and at J to 2 bases, leaving 5 bases not matched to a gene. Written as DNA, the CDR3 is TGTGCCATCAGTGTGGCTAGCGGGAGCCCCTACGAGCAGTACTTC. This gives the protein CAISVASGSPYEQYF.

The CDR3 DNA is TGCGCCAGCAGCCCTTGGACAGGGACTTATGAGCAGTTCTTC. The encoded protein is CASSPWTGTYEQFF. V usage is TRBV4-3 and J usage is TRBJ2-1; the match to TRBD1 covers 8 bases. This CDR3 is 14 amino acids long. Unmatched junction bases numbered 7, after V lost 4 bases and J lost 8 bases. CDR1 and CDR2 from the germline V gene are LGHNA and YSLEER.

The chain uses TRBV27 and TRBJ2-5; D is undetermined. Looked up from germline, CDR1 is MNHEY and CDR2 is SMNVEV (reference sequence). The V end lost 6 bases, the J end lost 5 bases, and 22 bases lay between the germline ends. This CDR3 contains 16 residues. CDR3 sequence reads: CASRVLGGLPPETQYF. CDR3 sequence (DNA): TGTGCCAGCAGGGTCTTAGGTGGCCTCCCCCCCGAGACCCAGTACTTC.

This chain links TRBV27 with TRBJ1-5; unclear D gene. The V and J ends lost 5 bases and 0 bases respectively, with 11 bases between them. Germline V CDR1 and CDR2: MNHEY, SMNVEV (reference sequence). The CDR3 is 15 residues long. The CDR3 loop reads CASSPWAASNQPQHF. The CDR3 DNA reads TGTGCCAGCAGTCCCTGGGCAGCTAGCAATCAGCCCCAGCATTTT.

This clone has just one count. The rearrangement links TRBV19 to TRBJ1-1; the D gene is possibly TRBD1 (5 bases). V shed 3 bases and J shed 2 bases, with 19 bases lying between them. The CDR3 is made up of 17 amino acids. CDR1 and CDR2 from the germline V gene are LNHDA and SQIVND (reference sequence). In DNA, the CDR3 is TGTGCCAGTAGTATTGCCCTAGCCTTGGGGGTCAACACTGAAGCTTTCTTT. Translating gives CASSIALALGVNTEAFF.

The CDR3, as DNA: TGTGCCAGCAGCCGAGGAAACACTGAAGCTTTCTTT. This sequence encodes CASSRGNTEAFF. This chain uses TRBV5-4 with TRBJ1-1; D is ambiguous. Germline CDR1 is SGHNT and CDR2 is YYREEE (reference sequence). This CDR3 comprises 12 residues. Trimming pared 4 bases from V and 2 bases from J, leaving 6 bases between.

This clone was observed a single time. The chain carries TRBV28 and TRBJ1-1, with D hard to call. V was trimmed by 3 bases and J by 1 base, leaving 6 bases between them. Germline assignment: CDR1 MDHEN and CDR2 SYDVKM. The CDR3 is 13 residues long. CDR3 amino acids: CASSFVPNTEAFF. DNA of the CDR3: TGTGCCAGCAGTTTCGTGCCGAACACTGAAGCTTTCTTT.

The V gene is TRBV10-1, the J gene TRBJ2-3; TRBD2 might be the D (6 bases). CDR3 length equals 17 residues. The V end lost 0 bases, the J end lost 1 base, and 14 bases lay between the germline ends. CDR1 is WNHNN, CDR2 SYGVQD, per germline (reference sequence). The CDR3 region is CASSESIPRRGTDTQYF. As DNA, the CDR3 is TGCGCCAGCAGTGAGTCGATCCCTAGGAGGGGCACAGATACGCAGTATTTT.

The chain is built from TRBV10-1 and TRBJ2-7; the match to TRBD1 covers 9 bases. From germline, CDR1 is WNHNN and CDR2 SYGVQD (reference sequence). V lost 8 bases, J lost 3 bases, and 5 bases stayed unmatched. The CDR3 totals 13 residues. The CDR3 sequence: CASAGTGNYEQYF. In DNA form, the CDR3 reads TGCGCCAGCGCCGGGACAGGGAACTACGAGCAGTACTTC.

The gene calls are TRBV7-9 and TRBJ2-5, with 7 positions matching TRBD1. Trimming removed 4 bases from V and 5 bases from J; junction bases left unmatched: 13. CDR1 is SEHNR, CDR2 FQNEAQ, per germline (reference sequence). The CDR3 runs to 16 residues. CDR3 protein: CASSYPGTDGDETQYF. The DNA for the CDR3 is TGTGCCAGCAGCTATCCCGGGACAGATGGGGACGAGACCCAGTACTTC.

The V and J genes are TRBV19 and TRBJ1-2; maybe TRBD1 (6 bases). Per germline, CDR1 LNHDA and CDR2 SQIVND (reference sequence). Trimming removed 3 bases at V and 8 bases at J, with 13 bases between. This CDR3 comprises 13 residues. CDR3 region: CASSITGRSGYTF. CDR3 in DNA: TGTGCCAGTAGTATTACAGGGAGGAGCGGCTACACCTTC.

This chain joins TRBV27 and TRBJ2-4; weak D call: TRBD2 (5 bases). The V and J ends lost 0 bases and 3 bases respectively, with 15 bases between them. The CDR3 runs to 17 residues. Germline V gives CDR1 MNHEY, CDR2 SMNVEV (reference sequence). CDR3 nucleotides: TGTGCCAGCAGTTTATCCGGACGCCTCAGCGGCAAAAACATTCAGTACTTC. Protein sequence: CASSLSGRLSGKNIQYF.

In the case of this clone: This same CDR3 is encoded by further DNA sequences in the sample. The rearrangement links TRBV6-1 to TRBJ1-3; D gene ambiguous. The length of the CDR3 is 14 residues. V was clipped by 1 base and J by 2 bases, with 6 bases between them. Germline CDR1 MNHNS, CDR2 SASEGT. The CDR3 loop is CASSEGGTGNTIYF. As DNA, the CDR3 is TGTGCCAGCAGTGAAGGGGGAACTGGAAACACCATATATTTT.

The gene calls are TRBV9 and TRBJ2-1; weak D call: TRBD2 (5 bases). The CDR3 contains 16 residues. V was clipped by 0 bases and J by 7 bases, with 17 bases between them. The germline V gene encodes CDR1 SGDLS and CDR2 YYNGEE. The DNA of the CDR3 is TGTGCCAGCAGCGTAGACGGGAACCCCGATCTGAATGAGCAGTTCTTC. Amino acids: CASSVDGNPDLNEQFF.

The chain employs TRBV5-8 and TRBJ2-3; TRBD2 matches at 15 bases. This CDR3 spans 20 amino acids. The V gene end was trimmed by 0 bases and the J gene end by 1 base; junction bases not matched to a gene: 9. Per germline, CDR1 SGHTS and CDR2 YDEGEE. The CDR3 bases are TGTGCCAGCAGCTTGGCTGGGACTAGCGGGAGGTGGGGCGGCACAGATACGCAGTATTTT. This codes for CASSLAGTSGRWGGTDTQYF.

The chain links TRBV27 to TRBJ2-7, with a tentative D call TRBD2 (9 bases). The CDR3 is 14 amino acids. Germline values: CDR1 MNHEY, CDR2 SMNVEV (reference sequence). V was pared by 11 bases and J by 4 bases, with 21 bases between. The CDR3 bases are TGTGCCTCAGGGGGCGGGAGGGCCGCATACGAGCAGTACTTC. This gives the protein CASGGGRAAYEQYF.

About this clone itself: This CDR3 is also generated by other DNA sequences in the sample. The chain is built from TRBV27 and TRBJ2-1, with no clear D. The CDR3 is 15 amino acids. V was shortened by 0 bases and J by 0 bases, with 6 bases between the two germline ends. Germline values: CDR1 MNHEY, CDR2 SMNVEV (reference sequence). The CDR3 loop reads CASSLSPGSYNEQFF. The CDR3 region has the DNA TGTGCCAGCAGTTTATCACCGGGCTCCTACAATGAGCAGTTCTTC.

This chain uses TRBV19 with TRBJ2-2, with a possible D match to TRBD2 (5 bases). The length of the CDR3 is 15 residues. Germline assignment: CDR1 LNHDA and CDR2 SQIVND (reference sequence). Trimming removed 3 bases at V and 4 bases at J, with 12 bases between. The CDR3 DNA is TGTGCCAGTAGTATTAATGACTATCTCACCGGGGAGCTGTTTTTT. This gives the protein CASSINDYLTGELFF.

The rearrangement joins TRBV19 to TRBJ1-1; D gene uncertain. The CDR3 spans 14 residues. V shed 4 bases and J shed 0 bases, with 9 bases lying between them. Germline V lookup: CDR1 LNHDA, CDR2 SQIVND (reference sequence). CDR3 nucleotides: TGTGCCAGTAGTACCTCTTTGATGAACACTGAAGCTTTCTTT. Its translation: CASSTSLMNTEAFF. The full variable domain, in which reference TRBV19 and TRBJ1-1 provide the parts outside the CDR3, is DGGITQSPKYLFRKEGQNVTLSCEQNLNHDAMYWYRQDPGQGLRLIYYSQIVNDFQKGDIAEGYSVSREKKESFPLTVTSAQKNPTAFYLCASSTSLMNTEAFFGQGTRLTVV.

The chain is built from TRBV28 and TRBJ2-1; tentatively, D is TRBD2 (5 bases). V was cut by 5 bases and J by 1 base, with 12 bases left in between. The length of the CDR3 is 15 residues. The germline CDR1 and CDR2 sequences are MDHEN and SYDVKM. CDR3 residues: CASSPTRSSYNEQFF. The CDR3 region has the DNA TGTGCCAGCAGTCCTACTAGGAGTTCCTACAATGAGCAGTTCTTC.

The V gene is TRBV5-1, the J gene TRBJ2-7; 7 bases fit TRBD2. The CDR3 spans 13 residues. Germline CDR1 reads SGHRS; CDR2 reads YFSETQ. With V trimmed by 6 bases and J by 2 bases, 5 bases remained unmatched. For the CDR3, the DNA is TGCGCCAGCACCCTTGGGGGGGCCTACGAGCAGTACTTC. Its translation is CASTLGGAYEQYF.

The V call is TRBV4-3, the J call TRBJ1-6; D uncertain. CDR1 is LGHNA and CDR2 is YSLEER in the germline V gene. The CDR3 totals 15 residues. Trimming pared 1 base from V and 10 bases from J, leaving 14 bases between. The chain's CDR3 is CASSQGDRSTSPLHF. The CDR3 DNA sequence: TGCGCCAGCAGCCAAGGGGATCGGTCGACCTCACCCCTCCACTTT.